These 19 T cell receptor beta chains were sequenced from one sample in a study of blood T cell repertoires in COVID-19. Repertoires were generated with immunoSEQ multiplex PCR, while TCRdb's copy carries only in-frame clones and drops some. The sample consists of hundreds of thousands of clones, around four fifths of them appearing once. Sequenced sample: peripheral blood. These receptors all come from a woman aged 45-60 years with acute or convalescent COVID-19.

The chain is built from TRBV24-1 and TRBJ1-4, with 7 bases that match TRBD1. Germline V gene data show CDR1 as KGHDR and CDR2 as SFDVKD. The junction had 7 bases not matched to a gene; V was cut back by 2 bases and J by 8 bases. CDR3 length: 15 amino acids. CDR3 bases: TGTGCCACCAGTGATTCAAGGGGGCGAGGAGAAAAACTGTTTTTT. It yields the protein CATSDSRGRGEKLFF.

The chain has TRBV3-1 (or the pseudogene TRBV3-2) and TRBJ2-3, with 7 bases fitting TRBD2. The CDR3 totals 16 residues. J gave up 2 bases and V 4 bases, and 9 bases lay outside the gene matches. The germline gives CDR1 LGHDT, CDR2 YNNKEL (reference sequence). The CDR3 DNA sequence: TGTGCCAGCAGCCTGAGAGGGCGGGAGCTCACAGATACGCAGTATTTT. Translating it yields CASSLRGRELTDTQYF.

The V and J genes are TRBV5-4 and TRBJ2-2; 7 bases fit TRBD1. In germline, CDR1 is SGHNT, CDR2 YYREEE (reference sequence). The CDR3 has 16 residues. The junction had 7 bases not matched to a gene; V was cut back by 5 bases and J by 0 bases. The CDR3 nucleotides are TGTGCCAGCAGTCCTACAGGGGCCTCGAACACCGGGGAGCTGTTTTTT. Protein: CASSPTGASNTGELFF.

The CDR3 here is CASSPPDRGQETQYF. As DNA, the CDR3 is TGCGCCAGCAGCCCCCCGGACAGGGGGCAAGAGACCCAGTACTTC. The chain links TRBV5-1 to TRBJ2-5; 10 bases fit TRBD1. The CDR3 is 15 residues long. Germline CDR1 and CDR2: SGHRS and YFSETQ. Losses at the gene ends were 4 bases for V and 2 bases for J; bases not matched to a gene: 5.

This chain connects TRBV19 to TRBJ2-2; 7 nucleotides line up with TRBD2. CDR1 LNHDA and CDR2 SQIVND come from the germline V gene (reference sequence). V lost 1 base, J lost 6 bases, and 8 bases stayed unmatched. This CDR3 comprises 16 residues. CDR3 DNA sequence: TGTGCCAGTAGTATAGCAGGGACTACGATATCCGGGGAGCTGTTTTTT. Its protein is CASSIAGTTISGELFF.

This clone was picked up a small number of times. This chain joins TRBV20-1 and TRBJ2-4, with TRBD2 matching 8 bases. The ends lost 3 bases at V and 7 bases at J; junction bases unmatched: 8. From germline, CDR1 is DFQATT and CDR2 SNEGSKA (reference sequence). This CDR3 has 14 amino acids. The CDR3 DNA sequence: TGCAGTGCTAGTATAGGCGCGGGAGGTAACATTCAGTACTTC. Amino acid sequence: CSASIGAGGNIQYF.

The chain joins TRBV21-1 to TRBJ2-7; the tabulated D call, TRBD1, remains unverified against the DNA. TRBV21-1 is flagged as a pseudogene. The CDR3 consists of 16 residues. CDR3 in amino acids: CASSPDSAQGPYEQYF. CDR3 coding DNA: TGTGCCAGCAGCCCCGACAGCGCCCAAGGCCCCTACGAGCAGTACTTC.

The chain uses TRBV12-3 or TRBV12-4 and TRBJ1-1; D gene unclear. Trimming pared 3 bases from V and 7 bases from J, leaving 12 bases between. The CDR3 has 13 amino acids. This CDR3 reads CASSLLSRVEAFF. The CDR3 DNA follows: TGTGCCAGCAGTTTGTTATCCCGGGTTGAAGCTTTCTTT.

The chain couples TRBV5-1 to TRBJ1-3; possible D gene TRBD1, 6 bases. The ends were cut back, 4 bases at V and 2 bases at J, with 10 bases in the middle. The CDR3 covers 14 residues. Germline loops: CDR1 SGHRS, CDR2 YFSETQ. The CDR3 bases are TGCGCCAGCAGCATGGACAGCACTGGAAACACCATATATTTT. Translation: CASSMDSTGNTIYF.

This chain links TRBV30 with TRBJ2-3; 11 bases are shared with TRBD2. Trimming removed 1 base from V and 1 base from J; junction bases left unmatched: 4. CDR1 and CDR2 from the germline V gene are GTSNPN and SVGIG (reference sequence). This CDR3 contains 16 residues. For the CDR3, the DNA is TGTGCCTGGAGTGCCGGACTAGCGGGTGGCACAGATACGCAGTATTTT. It encodes CAWSAGLAGGTDTQYF.

In its sample, this clone was seen a few times. The sample carries other DNA sequences with the same CDR3. The chain combines TRBV11-2 with TRBJ1-1; D remains ambiguous. From germline, CDR1 is SGHAT and CDR2 FQNNGV. The CDR3 runs to 13 residues. The V end lost 0 bases, the J end lost 5 bases, and 7 bases lay between the germline ends. CDR3 residues: CASSLDRGTEAFF. CDR3 in DNA: TGTGCCAGCAGCTTAGATCGAGGAACTGAAGCTTTCTTT. Combining the CDR3 with reference TRBV11-2 and TRBJ1-1 gives the whole variable domain EAGVAQSPRYKIIEKRQSVAFWCNPISGHATLYWYQQILGQGPKLLIQFQNNGVVDDSQLPKDRFSAERLKGVDSTLKIQPAKLEDSAVYLCASSLDRGTEAFFGQGTRLTVV.

This chain joins TRBV6-5 and TRBJ2-1; D remains unclear. V was shortened by 8 bases and J by 6 bases, with 14 bases between the two germline ends. The CDR3 is 13 residues long. From germline, CDR1 is MNHEY and CDR2 SVGAGI. The CDR3 reads CASSPTLGNEQFF. For the CDR3, the DNA is TGTGCCAGCTCCCCAACCCTAGGCAATGAGCAGTTCTTC.

The chain is built from TRBV2 and TRBJ1-1; D possibly corresponds to TRBD1 (6 bases). The CDR3 loop spans 15 amino acids. V lost 6 bases to trimming and J lost 0 bases, with 14 bases between them. Germline loops: CDR1 SNHLY, CDR2 FYNNEI. The CDR3 coding sequence is TGTGCCAGCAGCGATTGGACAGCCATGAACACTGAAGCTTTCTTT. Protein: CASSDWTAMNTEAFF.

The rearrangement links TRBV28 to TRBJ1-1; TRBD1 might be the D (6 bases). Germline V CDR1 and CDR2: MDHEN, SYDVKM. This CDR3 region has 13 residues. Trimming stripped 3 bases from V and 4 bases from J, with 9 bases between. CDR3 nucleotide sequence: TGTGCCAGCAGTTTCGTGGACAGCACTGAAGCTTTCTTT. Translation: CASSFVDSTEAFF. The full variable domain, its missing parts supplied by reference TRBV28 and TRBJ1-1, is DVKVTQSSRYLVKRTGEKVFLECVQDMDHENMFWYRQDPGLGLRLIYFSYDVKMKEKGDIPEGYSVSREKKERFSLILESASTNQTSMYLCASSFVDSTEAFFGQGTRLTVV.

The rearrangement uses TRBV24-1 and TRBJ2-3; TRBD2 matches at 9 bases. This CDR3 has 16 residues. J was trimmed by 0 bases and V by 5 bases; bases with no gene match: 5. Germline V lookup: CDR1 KGHDR, CDR2 SFDVKD. The CDR3 DNA sequence: TGTGCCACCAGTGGGTCTAGCGGGACCAGCACAGATACGCAGTATTTT. Amino acid sequence: CATSGSSGTSTDTQYF.

The chain uses TRBV21-1 and TRBJ2-7; TRBD2, as called in the table, went unchecked against the DNA. TRBV21-1 represents a pseudogene. The CDR3 runs 17 residues. This CDR3 reads CASSKDEPERLTYEQYF. The CDR3 DNA sequence: TGTGCCAGCAGCAAAGACGAGCCGGAGAGACTCACCTACGAGCAGTACTTC.

The rearrangement uses TRBV24-1 and TRBJ2-2; 10 positions agree with TRBD2. From germline, CDR1 is KGHDR and CDR2 SFDVKD. Unmatched junction bases numbered 11, after V lost 0 bases and J lost 5 bases. This CDR3 spans 19 amino acids. CDR3 nucleotide sequence: TGTGCCACCAGTGATTTGCAGGCAGCGGGAGGGTATCGGACCGGGGAGCTGTTTTTT. Protein: CATSDLQAAGGYRTGELFF.

The chain uses TRBV5-1 and TRBJ1-1; 7 bases agree with TRBD1. CDR1 and CDR2 from the germline V gene are SGHRS and YFSETQ. The J segment lost 2 bases and the V segment lost 5 bases, leaving 6 bases of the junction unmatched. This CDR3 has 14 amino acids. The CDR3 DNA sequence: TGCGCCAGCAGTCCCCAGGGGGGTAACACTGAAGCTTTCTTT. As protein: CASSPQGGNTEAFF.

The V gene is TRBV2, the J gene TRBJ1-5, with unresolved D. This CDR3 is built from 12 residues. Germline values: CDR1 SNHLY, CDR2 FYNNEI. V was trimmed by 3 bases and J by 8 bases, leaving 8 bases between them. CDR3 in DNA: TGTGCCAGCAGTGATTTAGCCGAGCCCCAGCATTTT. It specifies CASSDLAEPQHF.